This TCR beta chain was identified during a study of Graves' ophthalmopathy and Graves' hyperthyroidism. Study in general: Prior to any treatment, peripheral blood was collected at the time of initial diagnosis. General study results and limits: A model built from 13 signatures distinguished ophthalmopathy from stable hyperthyroidism with roughly 85% sensitivity and 81.08% specificity.

Transcripts of RNA were the source for amplifying TCR beta CDR3 regions. RT-PCR was first run with HTBI primers, then multiplex PCR in a second round. TCRdb passed the multiplex PCR reads through MiXCR, listing each CDR3 protein once. The data contain under 350,000 distinct CDR3 sequences, under 20% of them singletons. This clonotype was seen at least ten times. Its antigen is currently unknown. Trimming removed 0 bases at V and 4 bases at J, with 9 bases between. Germline CDR1 and CDR2: MGHRA and YSYEKL. This CDR3 contains 14 residues. The origin of this receptor is an adult man with Graves' ophthalmopathy. The chain links TRBV4-1 to TRBJ1-2; D possibly corresponds to TRBD1 (5 bases). What was sequenced was peripheral blood. CDR3 sequence reads: CASSQDQGFYGYTF. The CDR3 DNA reads as TGCGCCAGCAGCCAAGATCAGGGATTCTATGGCTACACCTTC.